The 19 T cell receptor beta chains in this list originate from one sample, sequenced in a study of T-cell memory formation after mild COVID-19. TCRdb called the 5' RACE reads again in MiXCR, with one record for every CDR3 protein. In the table there are about 400,000 distinct CDR3 sequences, roughly 24% of which are singletons. The sequenced sample consisted of PBMCs or a T cell subset sorted from them (not recorded which). The source is an adult woman who had mild COVID-19 (a few samples of this study predate the infection). Cell type and time point are not known.

Only a few counts were recorded for this clonotype. The V gene is TRBV5-1, the J gene TRBJ2-1, with 8 bases that match TRBD1. This CDR3 contains 15 residues. Germline-derived CDR1 and CDR2 are SGHRS and YFSETQ. Losses at the gene ends were 6 bases for V and 5 bases for J; bases not matched to a gene: 10. The CDR3 coding sequence is TGCGCCAGCAATCGAATCGGGACAGGTGACAATGAGCAGTTCTTC. Its protein is CASNRIGTGDNEQFF.

The gene calls are TRBV18 and TRBJ2-7; maybe TRBD1 (6 bases). The CDR3 runs 16 residues. Germline V lookup: CDR1 KGHSH, CDR2 LQKENI. Trimming left V 0 bases short and J 2 bases short, with 14 bases between. The CDR3 loop reads CASSPPLGQSPYEQYF. The CDR3 DNA is TGTGCCAGCTCACCACCGTTAGGACAGAGCCCCTACGAGCAGTACTTC. The full variable domain, with the rest looked up from reference TRBV18 and TRBJ2-7, is NAGVMQNPRHLVRRRGQEARLRCSPMKGHSHVYWYRQLPEEGLKFMVYLQKENIIDESGMPKERFSAEFPKEGPSILRIQQVVRGDSAAYFCASSPPLGQSPYEQYFGPGTRLTVT.

The gene calls are TRBV20-1 and TRBJ2-2, with D possibly matching TRBD2 (6 bases). Trimming took 6 bases from V and 2 from J, leaving 16 bases between them. The CDR3 consists of 15 residues. CDR1 is DFQATT, CDR2 SNEGSKA, per germline (reference sequence). CDR3 sequence: CSAYRGTANTGELFF. DNA of the CDR3: TGCAGTGCGTACCGCGGGACGGCTAACACCGGGGAGCTGTTTTTT.

This clonotype was seen a few times. The rearrangement links TRBV18 to TRBJ1-1; D is undetermined. The germline gives CDR1 KGHSH, CDR2 LQKENI. This CDR3 is 17 amino acids long. Trimming removed 3 bases from V and 1 base from J, with 18 bases in between. CDR3 nucleotide sequence: TGTGCCAGCTCACCGTACGGCTTGGCTGATTCGAACACTGAAGCTTTCTTT. Translated: CASSPYGLADSNTEAFF.

In this sample, this clonotype turned up a few times. The CDR3 reads CASSDVPSYNEQFF. DNA for the CDR3: TGTGCCAGCAGTGACGTGCCTTCCTACAATGAGCAGTTCTTC. The genes are TRBV6-4 and TRBJ2-1; D is unclear. Germline values: CDR1 MRHNA, CDR2 SNTAGT. Trimming took off 2 bases at V and 1 base at J, with 6 bases between the two ends. CDR3 length equals 14 residues.

The chain is built from TRBV24-1 and TRBJ2-1; D uncertain. Germline lookup yields CDR1 KGHDR and CDR2 SFDVKD. The CDR3 is made up of 14 amino acids. V was trimmed by 4 bases and J by 11 bases, leaving 17 bases between them. In DNA form, the CDR3 reads TGTGCCACCAGTGACCGCGACCCGTTATCAAAGCAGTTCTTC. It encodes CATSDRDPLSKQFF.

This clonotype was found a few times. This sequence joins TRBV20-1 and TRBJ1-5, with 9 bases identical to TRBD1. Germline V lookup: CDR1 DFQATT, CDR2 SNEGSKA (reference sequence). V was pared by 6 bases and J by 3 bases, with 6 bases of the junction left unmatched. This CDR3 spans 14 amino acids. The CDR3 nucleotides are TGCAGTGCCTCGACAGGGGGTCCCAATCAGCCCCAGCATTTT. Translation: CSASTGGPNQPQHF.

The chain recombines TRBV12-3 or TRBV12-4 with TRBJ1-4; possible D gene TRBD1, 6 bases. V dropped 1 base and J dropped 4 bases, with 10 bases sitting between them. The CDR3 runs to 15 residues. DNA for the CDR3: TGTGCCAGCAGTTTAGGGGGGCGACGTAATGAAAAACTGTTTTTT. It yields the protein CASSLGGRRNEKLFF.

This clonotype has a count of ten or more. This rearrangement joins TRBV12-3 or TRBV12-4 to TRBJ1-5; 7 nucleotides line up with TRBD1. V lost 5 bases to trimming and J lost 4 bases; unmatched junction nucleotides: 5. This CDR3 spans 14 amino acids. CDR3 nucleotides: TGTGCCAGCAGTCAGGGACAGCAAAATCAGCCCCAGCATTTT. Its protein product is CASSQGQQNQPQHF.

V usage is TRBV30 and J usage is TRBJ1-1; no definite D call. V was trimmed by 8 bases and J by 4 bases, leaving 17 bases between them. The CDR3 is 13 amino acids. Per the germline V gene, CDR1 is GTSNPN and CDR2 is SVGIG (reference sequence). The CDR3 DNA reads as TGTGCCAGAGCCCCAGACTCGGGCACTGAAGCTTTCTTT. Translation: CARAPDSGTEAFF.

The chain links TRBV20-1 to TRBJ2-2; TRBD2 agrees at 7 bases. The junction had 4 bases not matched to a gene; V was cut back by 4 bases and J by 5 bases. The CDR3 is 13 amino acids. Germline V lookup: CDR1 DFQATT, CDR2 SNEGSKA (reference sequence). CDR3 in DNA: TGCAGTGCTAACTTCGGGGGGACCGGGGAGCTGTTTTTT. It specifies CSANFGGTGELFF.

The rearrangement uses TRBV14 and TRBJ2-7; a weak D match, TRBD2 (7 bases). Trimming took 5 bases from V and 4 from J, leaving 21 bases between them. The germline gives CDR1 SGHDN, CDR2 FVKESK. The CDR3 consists of 16 residues. The CDR3 DNA is TGTGCCAGCAGCACTCTGGGGGCTAGCGGAATTTACGAGCAGTACTTC. It yields the protein CASSTLGASGIYEQYF.

The chain combines TRBV7-2 with TRBJ1-1; tentative D call: TRBD1 (5 bases). CDR1 and CDR2 from the germline V gene are SGHTA and FQGNSA. Trimming stripped 4 bases from V and 10 bases from J, with 13 bases between. The CDR3 covers 12 residues. Here the CDR3 reads CASSSVPGRAFF. The CDR3 DNA reads as TGTGCCAGCAGCTCCGTTCCGGGGCGAGCTTTCTTT. The whole variable domain, filled in from reference TRBV7-2 and TRBJ1-1, reads GAGVSQSPSNKVTEKGKDVELRCDPISGHTALYWYRQSLGQGLEFLIYFQGNSAPDKSGLPSDRFSAERTGGSVSTLTIQRTQQEDSAVYLCASSSVPGRAFFGQGTRLTVV.

V and J are TRBV2 and TRBJ2-7; D is unresolved. The V gene lost 5 bases and the J gene lost 0 bases, with 11 bases spanning the gap. Germline CDR1 reads SNHLY; CDR2 reads FYNNEI. This CDR3 is built from 14 residues. CDR3 nucleotide sequence: TGTGCCAGCAGTCGGACCGAGAGCTCCTACGAGCAGTACTTC. It encodes CASSRTESSYEQYF.

This clonotype has more than one count but fewer than ten. The chain combines TRBV7-2 with TRBJ1-1, with D possibly being TRBD1 (5 bases). Trimming took 2 bases from V and 4 from J, leaving 8 bases between them. The germline CDR1 and CDR2 sequences are SGHTA and FQGNSA. This CDR3 is 13 amino acids long. CDR3 loop: CASSLSGLTEAFF. The CDR3 coding sequence is TGTGCCAGCAGCTTATCGGGGCTCACTGAAGCTTTCTTT.

This clonotype was seen a handful of times. This chain connects TRBV7-3 to TRBJ2-5; 13 bases are shared with TRBD2. CDR1 SGHTA and CDR2 FQGTGA come from the germline V gene. The trim removed 5 bases at V and 4 bases at J, leaving 7 bases unmatched. This CDR3 has 16 residues. Here the CDR3 reads CASSPTGLAGVETQYF. CDR3 bases: TGTGCCAGCAGCCCAACCGGACTAGCGGGAGTAGAGACCCAGTACTTC.

This clonotype was detected only a few times. This chain uses TRBV9 with TRBJ2-1; 7 bases align to TRBD2. CDR1 and CDR2 from the germline V gene are SGDLS and YYNGEE. The CDR3 runs 18 residues. Trimming cost V 4 bases and J 0 bases; bases outside gene matches: 13. Written as DNA, the CDR3 is TGTGCCAGCAGCCCCTCCGGGGGGATACCAGTCTCCTACAATGAGCAGTTCTTC. Translating it yields CASSPSGGIPVSYNEQFF.

The rearrangement uses TRBV15 and TRBJ2-7; D is perhaps TRBD2 (5 bases). The V end was cut by 5 bases, the J end by 6 bases, with 17 bases between. The CDR3 sequence is 14 residues long. Per germline, CDR1 LNHNV and CDR2 YYDKDF (reference sequence). In DNA, the CDR3 is TGTGCCACCAGCCCATCCCCCCGGGGATCCGAGCAGTACTTC. Amino acids: CATSPSPRGSEQYF.

A single count supports this clonotype. The chain has TRBV9 and TRBJ2-7; D remains unclear. The germline V gene encodes CDR1 SGDLS and CDR2 YYNGEE. This CDR3 region has 13 residues. The V end lost 4 bases, the J end lost 3 bases, and 11 bases lay between the germline ends. In nucleotides, the CDR3 is TGTGCCAGCAGCCCGAGCGATCACTACGAGCAGTACTTC. It yields the protein CASSPSDHYEQYF.